The 8 T cell receptor beta chains given below trace back to one sample, sequenced in a study of beta chain features in type 1 diabetes. Whole-study results and caveats: TCRB CDR3s were moderately but significantly shorter in Type 1 diabetes patients in all four CD4+ subsets.

No antigen is known for these receptors. Expressed TCRB transcripts were sequenced after all isolated RNA was converted to cDNA. Using immunoSEQ multiplex PCR, the repertoire was profiled, and TCRdb retains in-frame clones only, with some absent. There are more than 300,000 clones in the sample; 8.5% to 10% occur only once, and approximately 0.55% lies in the top ten. The sample taken for sequencing was central memory CD4+ T cells from blood. Every receptor here comes from a man aged 25 to 45 with type 1 diabetes.

This clone was seen a few times. The CDR3 coding sequence is TGTGCCAGCACCCTGAGGTACTCGGGCACAGATACGCAGTATTTT. This codes for CASTLRYSGTDTQYF. This chain connects TRBV2 to TRBJ2-3; no clear D. V lost 7 bases to trimming and J lost 1 base, with 15 bases between them. CDR3 length equals 15 residues. Germline loops: CDR1 SNHLY, CDR2 FYNNEI.

This clone has just a few counts. This chain uses TRBV11-2 with TRBJ2-7, with D maybe TRBD2 (6 bases). V was clipped by 1 base and J by 2 bases, with 12 bases between them. CDR3 length equals 15 residues. Germline V CDR1 and CDR2: SGHAT, FQNNGV. CDR3 nucleotides: TGTGCCAGCAGCTTAGCCCCCGGGAGAACCTACGAGCAGTACTTC. This encodes CASSLAPGRTYEQYF. Drawing the rest from reference TRBV11-2 and TRBJ2-7, the complete variable domain is EAGVAQSPRYKIIEKRQSVAFWCNPISGHATLYWYQQILGQGPKLLIQFQNNGVVDDSQLPKDRFSAERLKGVDSTLKIQPAKLEDSAVYLCASSLAPGRTYEQYFGPGTRLTVT.

This clone was counted at least ten times. This chain joins TRBV5-1 and TRBJ2-7, with no clear D. This CDR3 is 14 amino acids long. The V gene lost 1 base and the J gene lost 3 bases, with 11 bases spanning the gap. Germline V gives CDR1 SGHRS, CDR2 YFSETQ. The CDR3 coding sequence is TGCGCCAGCAGCTTGCCTGCCGGGTTCTACGAGCAGTACTTC. The encoded protein is CASSLPAGFYEQYF. Full variable domain (missing parts from reference TRBV5-1 and TRBJ2-7): KAGVTQTPRYLIKTRGQQVTLSCSPISGHRSVSWYQQTPGQGLQFLFEYFSETQRNKGNFPGRFSGRQFSNSRSEMNVSTLELGDSALYLCASSLPAGFYEQYFGPGTRLTVT.

This clone turned up a few times. J is TRBJ2-1 and V is TRBV28, with D perhaps TRBD1 or TRBD2 (5 bases each). Trimming removed 5 bases from V and 15 bases from J, with 17 bases in between. Germline V lookup: CDR1 MDHEN, CDR2 SYDVKM. This CDR3 contains 12 residues. DNA for the CDR3: TGTGCCAGCAGTCTAAACCGGGACCAAGGGTTCTTC. Translated, it gives CASSLNRDQGFF.

This clone was counted between two and nine times. V and J are TRBV9 and TRBJ1-2; 8 bases map to TRBD1. Per the germline V gene, CDR1 is SGDLS and CDR2 is YYNGEE. This CDR3 is built from 15 residues. J lost 5 bases, V lost 3 bases, and 9 bases had no gene match. This chain's CDR3 is CASSASGGWGYGYTF. The CDR3 DNA reads TGTGCCAGCAGCGCATCAGGGGGCTGGGGGTATGGCTACACCTTC.

This chain joins TRBV5-6 and TRBJ1-4; D gene unclear. CDR3 length: 14 amino acids. The V end was cut by 2 bases, the J end by 8 bases, with 13 bases between. Germline CDR1 SGHDT, CDR2 YYEEEE. The CDR3 loop reads CASSFGTRIEKLFF. Written as DNA, the CDR3 is TGTGCCAGCAGCTTTGGAACGAGGATCGAAAAACTGTTTTTT.

Ten or more counts support this clone. The chain is built from TRBV10-3 and TRBJ2-2, with D perhaps matching TRBD1 (5 bases). The V gene's germline CDR1 is ENHRY and CDR2 SYGVKD. Trimming left V 0 bases short and J 7 bases short, with 15 bases between. The CDR3 has 16 residues. CDR3 sequence: CAISESGLASSGELFF. DNA for the CDR3: TGTGCCATCAGTGAGTCGGGGCTGGCTTCGAGCGGGGAGCTGTTTTTT.

The rearrangement links TRBV6-1 to TRBJ2-7; no reliable D call. The CDR3 length is 12 residues. CDR1 MNHNS and CDR2 SASEGT come from the germline V gene. Trimming removed 0 bases from V and 7 bases from J, with 7 bases in between. As DNA, the CDR3 is TGTGCCAGCAGTGAAGCAAATAGAGAGCAGTACTTC. It is translated as CASSEANREQYF.